Listed below are T cell receptor beta chains from one sample, sequenced in a study of patients and donors after allogeneic stem cell transplantation. In TCRdb, the RT-PCR reads were re-called with MiXCR into one record per CDR3 protein. The sample carries roughly 880,000 distinct CDR3 sequences, roughly 18% recorded once. Sequencing used blood, either unsorted or a sorted T cell fraction (not recorded which). The origin of the receptors is a human donor who was either an allogeneic HSCT recipient or a stem cell or donor lymphocyte infusion donor (not recorded which). It is not recorded whose cells these are; they may come from a transplant donor. Both conserved end residues are trimmed from each CDR3. D genes are given only for firm matches.

d_call	j_call	v_call	cdr3_aa
.	TRBJ1-2	TRBV7-2	ASSLVRDNYGYT
.	TRBJ1-5	TRBV18	ASSFNRASNQPQH
TRBD2	TRBJ2-1	TRBV5-1	ASSLASGSLFEQF
.	TRBJ2-7	TRBV7-9	ASSAGTGSSYEQY
.	TRBJ2-7	TRBV12-3/TRBV12-4	ASSDGRGWEQY
.	TRBJ2-1	TRBV2	ASRAGGHEQF
TRBD1	TRBJ1-1	TRBV5-6	ASSTLRGRMNTEAF
.	TRBJ1-1	TRBV9	ASSVGSGGVERTEAF
.	TRBJ1-2	TRBV5-1	ASSWRHLNYGYT
.	TRBJ2-5	TRBV5-1	ASSLALGETQY
TRBD2	TRBJ2-4	TRBV5-1	ASSTVLAGVRGAKNIQY
.	TRBJ2-5	TRBV5-1	ASSQLQVIQETQY
.	TRBJ2-6	TRBV5-1	ASSLGRRTSGANVLT
.	TRBJ2-7	TRBV29-1	SVVVGYEQY
.	TRBJ2-5	TRBV12-3/TRBV12-4	ASTPRLQETQY
TRBD2	TRBJ2-2	TRBV12-3/TRBV12-4	ASSFLTGGHGGELF
.	TRBJ1-1	TRBV12-3/TRBV12-4	ASKDTGNTEAF
.	TRBJ2-3	TRBV29-1	SVEPGVSDTQY